The 21 T cell receptor beta chains listed next were all sequenced from one sample in a study of identical twins. TCRdb re-called the 5' RACE reads through MiXCR, storing one row per CDR3 protein. Found here are about 700,000 distinct CDR3 sequences, roughly 6% of them singletons; the top ten hold 1.5% to 2%. Sequenced input: naive T cells sorted from blood. These receptors were taken from a young man in good health.

This clonotype was recorded only once. The chain links TRBV20-1 to TRBJ2-1, with 8 positions matching TRBD2. Germline trimming cut 3 bases from V and 11 bases from J; bases unmatched to any gene: 6. The CDR3 contains 12 residues. Germline CDR1 and CDR2: DFQATT and SNEGSKA (reference sequence). CDR3: CSARATSGQQFF. Written as DNA, the CDR3 is TGCAGTGCTAGGGCCACTAGCGGACAGCAGTTCTTC.

This clonotype showed up many times. This chain connects TRBV29-1 to TRBJ2-1, with 13 bases aligning to TRBD2. The V gene's germline CDR1 is SQVTM and CDR2 ANQGSEA. This CDR3 contains 14 residues. J gave up 9 bases and V 5 bases, and 7 bases lay outside the gene matches. In nucleotides, the CDR3 is TGCAGCGTTCGGACTAGCGGGAGAGACGCTGAGCAGTTCTTC. This sequence encodes CSVRTSGRDAEQFF.

As for this clonotype: A single base separates this from a much larger clone, so it may be a read error. V usage is TRBV20-1 and J usage is TRBJ1-4; no clear D gene. V was cut by 5 bases and J by 7 bases, with 23 bases left in between. CDR3 length: 16 residues. Germline assignment: CDR1 DFQATT and CDR2 SNEGSKA (reference sequence). The CDR3 loop is CSAEWEEGLFPEKLFF. DNA for the CDR3: TGCAGTGCTGAGTGGGAGGAGGGTCTGTTCCCTGAAAAACTGTTTTTT.

This clonotype was seen only a few times. The chain combines TRBV2 with TRBJ1-1; D might be TRBD1 (6 bases). Germline CDR1 is SNHLY and CDR2 is FYNNEI. The CDR3 runs 16 residues. The V gene lost 1 base and the J gene lost 4 bases, with 16 bases spanning the gap. The DNA of the CDR3 is TGTGCCAGCAGTGAAGGGGGGCCGGAGTATTTCACTGAAGCTTTCTTT. Its protein product is CASSEGGPEYFTEAFF.

This clonotype has at least ten counts. This rearrangement joins TRBV15 to TRBJ2-5; unclear D gene. Germline V lookup: CDR1 LNHNV, CDR2 YYDKDF (reference sequence). This CDR3 is 15 amino acids long. The ends were cut back, 1 base at V and 5 bases at J, with 14 bases in the middle. In DNA form, the CDR3 reads TGTGCCACCAGCAGAGTCCCCCCTATTGAGGAGACCCAGTACTTC. This codes for CATSRVPPIEETQYF.

This clonotype was detected ten times or more. The chain employs TRBV27 and TRBJ1-1, with D hard to call. The CDR3 is 13 amino acids. Between the trimmed V and J ends, which lost 2 bases and 1 base, there was a span of 5 bases. Looked up from germline, CDR1 is MNHEY and CDR2 is SMNVEV (reference sequence). The DNA for the CDR3 is TGTGCCAGCAGTTTAATAGGGAACACTGAAGCTTTCTTT. It encodes CASSLIGNTEAFF.

This clonotype was recorded many times. This rearrangement joins TRBV29-1 to TRBJ2-5; 8 bases are a match to TRBD1. Germline trimming cut 5 bases from V and 5 bases from J; bases unmatched to any gene: 1. The length of the CDR3 is 11 residues. Germline assignment: CDR1 SQVTM and CDR2 ANQGSEA. This CDR3 reads CSVSGGETQYF. DNA for the CDR3: TGCAGCGTTTCAGGGGGCGAGACCCAGTACTTC.

This clonotype was counted ten times or more. The CDR3, as DNA: TGCAGCGTCTACTTTCCGGGACAGGGGGTAAAGACCCAGTACTTC. Translating it yields CSVYFPGQGVKTQYF. This chain joins TRBV29-1 and TRBJ2-5; 11 bases map to TRBD1. The CDR3 is made up of 15 amino acids. J gave up 6 bases and V 6 bases, and 12 bases lay outside the gene matches. CDR1 and CDR2 (germline): SQVTM, ANQGSEA.

This clonotype appeared many times. The rearrangement joins TRBV5-4 to TRBJ1-1; D is unclear. V was cut by 2 bases and J by 0 bases, with 8 bases left in between. This CDR3 region has 14 residues. Germline assignment: CDR1 SGHNT and CDR2 YYREEE (reference sequence). Here the CDR3 DNA reads TGTGCCAGCAGCTTTGACATCGTGAACACTGAAGCTTTCTTT. Its protein product is CASSFDIVNTEAFF.

This clonotype has only a few counts. This rearrangement joins TRBV7-9 to TRBJ1-1; D is uncertain. The V gene lost 10 bases and the J gene lost 4 bases, with 10 bases spanning the gap. The CDR3 length is 11 residues. Per the germline V gene, CDR1 is SEHNR and CDR2 is FQNEAQ (reference sequence). CDR3 sequence reads: CATEEGTEAFF. CDR3 DNA sequence: TGTGCCACGGAGGAGGGCACTGAAGCTTTCTTT.

This clonotype showed up many times. J is TRBJ2-2 and V is TRBV20-1; D remains ambiguous. V dropped 2 bases and J dropped 7 bases, with 5 bases sitting between them. CDR1 DFQATT and CDR2 SNEGSKA come from the germline V gene (reference sequence). This CDR3 region has 11 residues. CDR3 in amino acids: CSARISGELFF. Here the CDR3 DNA reads TGCAGTGCTAGAATTAGCGGGGAGCTGTTTTTT.

This clonotype was observed a few times. The J gene is TRBJ1-5, the V gene TRBV12-3 or TRBV12-4; D is perhaps TRBD1 (5 bases). The CDR3 runs to 14 residues. V was clipped by 2 bases and J by 3 bases, with 8 bases between them. CDR3 in amino acids: CASSLQGPNQPQHF. CDR3 DNA: TGTGCCAGCAGTTTACAGGGTCCCAATCAGCCCCAGCATTTT.

In this sample, this clonotype turned up a few times. The J gene is TRBJ2-1, the V gene TRBV5-5, with TRBD2 identical over 7 bases. The CDR3 is 17 residues long. V dropped 1 base and J dropped 2; count of bases not matched to a gene: 9. Germline V lookup: CDR1 SGHKS, CDR2 YYEKEE (reference sequence). CDR3 amino acids: CASSLPISGPTYNEQFF. In DNA, the CDR3 is TGTGCCAGCAGCTTGCCGATTAGCGGGCCCACCTACAATGAGCAGTTCTTC.

This clonotype was picked up a small number of times. J is TRBJ2-5 and V is TRBV12-5; TRBD2 is a possible D gene (6 bases). CDR1 is LGHNT and CDR2 is FRNRAP in the germline V gene. V shed 1 base and J shed 4 bases, with 13 bases lying between them. The length of the CDR3 is 15 residues. For the CDR3, the DNA is TGTGCTAGTGGTTTGGACGGGGGTGCCGGAGAGACCCAGTACTTC. Its protein is CASGLDGGAGETQYF.

This clonotype was seen a few times. The genes are TRBV28 and TRBJ2-3, with 7 bases aligning to TRBD2. V lost 6 bases to trimming and J lost 4 bases; unmatched junction nucleotides: 10. Germline lookup yields CDR1 MDHEN and CDR2 SYDVKM. CDR3 length: 15 amino acids. DNA of the CDR3: TGTGCCAGCAGGCTGGGCGGGAGATCTGCAGATACGCAGTATTTT. This sequence encodes CASRLGGRSADTQYF.

In its sample, this clonotype was seen many times. The chain recombines TRBV12-3 or TRBV12-4 with TRBJ1-6; D call uncertain. This CDR3 spans 14 amino acids. V was cut by 9 bases and J by 9 bases, with 18 bases left in between. CDR3 residues: CASRRGAAISPLHF. The CDR3 DNA is TGTGCCAGTCGGCGAGGAGCGGCCATTTCACCCCTCCACTTT.

This clonotype was observed many times. The V call is TRBV7-2, the J call TRBJ2-1; D may be TRBD2 (5 bases). Germline assignment: CDR1 SGHTA and CDR2 FQGNSA. The CDR3 is made up of 13 amino acids. The V gene lost 5 bases and the J gene lost 6 bases, with 11 bases spanning the gap. The DNA for the CDR3 is TGTGCCAGCAGCCCCAACAGCGGCAATGAGCAGTTCTTC. This sequence encodes CASSPNSGNEQFF.

This clonotype has only a few counts. This sequence joins TRBV28 and TRBJ2-2, with D perhaps matching TRBD2 (5 bases). V lost 5 bases and J lost 4, with 23 bases in between. The germline gives CDR1 MDHEN, CDR2 SYDVKM. The CDR3 extends over 18 amino acids. This CDR3 reads CASSLNSGFNSGTGELFF. The CDR3, as DNA: TGTGCCAGCAGTCTAAACTCGGGGTTTAATTCGGGCACCGGGGAGCTGTTTTTT.

The chain recombines TRBV5-1 with TRBJ2-3; 8 bases are a match to TRBD2. The CDR3 extends over 16 amino acids. CDR1 and CDR2 from the germline V gene are SGHRS and YFSETQ. V shed 4 bases, J shed 0 bases, and the junction held 7 bases outside the gene matches. In DNA form, the CDR3 reads TGCGCCAGCAGCGACGTACTAGCGGCTAGCACAGATACGCAGTATTTT. This gives the protein CASSDVLAASTDTQYF.

The genes are TRBV2 and TRBJ2-7, with D unclear. Germline CDR1 SNHLY, CDR2 FYNNEI. This CDR3 region has 11 residues. As DNA, the CDR3 is TGTGCCAGCACTGAAACATACGAGCAGTACGTC. Protein: CASTETYEQYV.

To note about this clonotype: Possible read error: a much larger clone is one base away. The CDR3 reads CASTDGRVDTGELYF. In DNA form, the CDR3 reads TGCGCCAGCACCGACGGACGGGTTGACACCGGGGAGCTGTATTTT. The chain employs TRBV5-1 and TRBJ2-2, with D possibly TRBD2 on 5 matching bases. The CDR3 sequence is 15 residues long. The germline CDR1 and CDR2 sequences are SGHRS and YFSETQ.